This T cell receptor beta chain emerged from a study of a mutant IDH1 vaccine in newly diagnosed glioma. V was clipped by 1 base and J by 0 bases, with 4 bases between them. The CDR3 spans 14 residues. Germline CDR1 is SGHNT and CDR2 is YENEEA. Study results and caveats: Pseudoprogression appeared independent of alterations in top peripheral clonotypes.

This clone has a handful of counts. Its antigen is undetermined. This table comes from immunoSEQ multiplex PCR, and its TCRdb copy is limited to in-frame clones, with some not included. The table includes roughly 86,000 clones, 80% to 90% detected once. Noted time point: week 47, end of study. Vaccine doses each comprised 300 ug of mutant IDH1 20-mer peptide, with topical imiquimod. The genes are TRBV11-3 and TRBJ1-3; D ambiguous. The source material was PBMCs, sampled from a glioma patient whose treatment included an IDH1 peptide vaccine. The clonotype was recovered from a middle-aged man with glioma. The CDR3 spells CASSLGLSGNTIYF. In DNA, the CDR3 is TGTGCCAGCAGCTTAGGTCTCTCTGGAAACACCATATATTTT.